This T cell receptor beta chain was identified during a study of cytomegalovirus exposure and HLA in healthy donors. This PCR relied on a set of 60 Vbeta primers and 13 Jbeta primers. Some clones are missing from TCRdb's copy, which holds only in-frame ones; the method was immunoSEQ multiplex PCR. This sample yields 200,000 to 250,000 clones, of which 70% to 85% are seen a single time; 0.58% belongs to the top ten. The CDR3 has 16 amino acids. The J segment lost 1 base and the V segment lost 5 bases, leaving 9 bases of the junction unmatched. Germline V lookup: CDR1 MNHEY, CDR2 SMNVEV (reference sequence).

Material for sequencing was PBMCs. The chain employs TRBV27 and TRBJ2-7; 9 nucleotides align to TRBD2. This clonotype was sampled from a woman aged 40 to 50 in good health and CMV-seronegative. DNA of the CDR3: TGTGCCAGCAGTGGTTCTAGCGGGGAGAGATCCTACGAGCAGTACTTC. This translates into CASSGSSGERSYEQYF.